What follows are 21 T cell receptor beta chains derived from one specimen sequenced in a study of T cell responses to AZD1222 COVID-19 vaccine (dated by TCRdb to about 2021). The sample's time point, from its label and the paper: about 28 days (+/-7) after the second vaccine dose. The method was the immunoSEQ multiplex PCR assay. Here the immuneACCESS table is served through TCRdb, limited to in-frame sequences with V and J called. Missing clones are a known gap in these copies; in checked studies unresolved V genes cover under half, and the rest lacks a known reason. The sample data list roughly 120,000 clones, and around 87% of these were observed just once. The ten largest clones take up over 2.5% of the sample. The material was peripheral blood, obtained 28 days after the second AZD1222 dose. Source of these receptors: an adult who received the AZD1222 COVID-19 vaccine.

CDR3 in amino acids: CASSIMIGTEAFF. In DNA form, the CDR3 reads TGTGCCAGTAGTATCATGATCGGCACTGAAGCTTTCTTT. V usage is TRBV19 and J usage is TRBJ1-1, with D unresolved. CDR1 is LNHDA, CDR2 SQIVND, per germline (reference sequence). The CDR3 spans 13 residues. V was pared by 3 bases and J by 4 bases, with 9 bases between.

This clone has just a few counts. This chain connects TRBV5-4 to TRBJ1-2, with D maybe TRBD1 (5 bases). V shed 3 bases and J shed 4 bases, with 16 bases lying between them. Per germline, CDR1 SGHNT and CDR2 YYREEE (reference sequence). The CDR3 extends over 15 amino acids. CDR3 sequence reads: CASSSGREIAYGYTF. The DNA for the CDR3 is TGTGCCAGCAGCTCGGGACGGGAGATTGCCTATGGCTACACCTTC.

The gene calls are TRBV5-1 and TRBJ1-4; 8 bases match TRBD1. V was pared by 4 bases and J by 7 bases, with 9 bases of the junction left unmatched. The CDR3 extends over 15 amino acids. Germline V gene lookup returns CDR1 SGHRS and CDR2 YFSETQ. CDR3 amino acids: CASSPLGQGSEKLFF. CDR3 nucleotides: TGCGCCAGCAGCCCCCTAGGACAGGGCTCTGAAAAACTGTTTTTT. The full variable domain, completed using reference TRBV5-1 and TRBJ1-4, is KAGVTQTPRYLIKTRGQQVTLSCSPISGHRSVSWYQQTPGQGLQFLFEYFSETQRNKGNFPGRFSGRQFSNSRSEMNVSTLELGDSALYLCASSPLGQGSEKLFFGSGTQLSVL.

The chain links TRBV5-1 to TRBJ1-2, with TRBD1 identical over 7 bases. CDR1 SGHRS and CDR2 YFSETQ come from the germline V gene. V lost 3 bases and J lost 3; bases outside the gene matches: 2. The CDR3 extends over 13 amino acids. As DNA, the CDR3 is TGCGCCAGCAGCTACACAGGGGACTATGGCTACACCTTC. This gives the protein CASSYTGDYGYTF.

As to this clone: Additional DNA sequences in this sample encode the identical CDR3. This sequence joins TRBV10-3 and TRBJ1-1; TRBD1 might be the D (5 bases). Germline CDR1 and CDR2: ENHRY and SYGVKD. Trimming took off 5 bases at V and 4 bases at J, with 8 bases between the two ends. This CDR3 has 12 residues. The CDR3 region is CAISPGATEAFF. Written as DNA, the CDR3 is TGTGCCATCAGTCCCGGGGCCACTGAAGCTTTCTTT.

V gene TRBV6-1 combines with J gene TRBJ2-3; 10 bases fit TRBD1. Germline V gives CDR1 MNHNS, CDR2 SASEGT. This CDR3 is built from 15 residues. The V segment lost 1 base and the J segment 2 bases; nucleotides outside the gene matches: 0. The CDR3 nucleotides read TGTGCCAGCAGTGAAGGACAGGGGGCCACAGATACGCAGTATTTT. Translating it yields CASSEGQGATDTQYF.

The chain joins TRBV27 to TRBJ2-1, with 10 bases fitting TRBD1. Trimming at V came to 5 bases and at J to 7 bases, leaving 8 bases not matched to a gene. The CDR3 length is 15 residues. Germline loops: CDR1 MNHEY, CDR2 SMNVEV (reference sequence). The CDR3 DNA is TGTGCCAGCAGTCCCACCGGGACAGGGGTGAATGAGCAGTTCTTC. Translated, it gives CASSPTGTGVNEQFF.

This clone was detected only a few times. This sequence joins TRBV27 and TRBJ1-1, with D uncertain. Trimming left V 6 bases short and J 2 bases short, with 13 bases between. Germline V CDR1 and CDR2: MNHEY, SMNVEV (reference sequence). This CDR3 contains 14 residues. CDR3 region: CASRRGDSNTEAFF. DNA for the CDR3: TGTGCCAGCAGACGGGGAGACTCCAACACTGAAGCTTTCTTT.

This clone has just a few counts. The chain links TRBV6-2 or TRBV6-3 to TRBJ1-5; TRBD1 might be the D (5 bases). This CDR3 spans 15 amino acids. Germline assignment: CDR1 MNHEY and CDR2 SVGEGT. Trimming cost V 0 bases and J 6 bases, with 12 bases left between them. The CDR3 nucleotides are TGTGCCAGCAGTTACTCGGGCAGGGAGGGTCAGCCCCAGCATTTT. As protein: CASSYSGREGQPQHF.

The chain couples TRBV18 to TRBJ2-2; no clear D gene. This CDR3 comprises 14 residues. Germline CDR1 KGHSH, CDR2 LQKENI. The V and J ends lost 4 bases and 1 base respectively, with 7 bases between them. The chain's CDR3 is CASSRNMNTGELFF. For the CDR3, the DNA is TGTGCCAGCTCACGAAACATGAACACCGGGGAGCTGTTTTTT.

This chain uses TRBV25-1 with TRBJ1-2; 10 nucleotides agree with TRBD1. Germline V lookup: CDR1 MGHDK, CDR2 SYGVNS. This CDR3 has 14 residues. The V segment lost 6 bases and the J segment 6 bases; nucleotides outside the gene matches: 7. CDR3 in DNA: TGTGCCAGCAGATCCGCCGGGACAGGGGATGGCTACACCTTC. It specifies CASRSAGTGDGYTF.

A single count supports this clone. The chain carries TRBV11-2 and TRBJ1-5; 9 bases map to TRBD1. Germline-derived CDR1 and CDR2 are SGHAT and FQNNGV. The CDR3 contains 13 residues. V lost 5 bases, J lost 9 bases, and 5 bases stayed unmatched. The CDR3, as DNA: TGTGCCAGCAGCCCAGACAGGGGGACGCCCCAGCATTTT. It yields the protein CASSPDRGTPQHF.

This clone was seen only once. V is TRBV19 and J is TRBJ2-7; 8 positions match TRBD1. CDR3 size: 13 residues. Germline V gene lookup returns CDR1 LNHDA and CDR2 SQIVND (reference sequence). The V gene end was trimmed by 5 bases and the J gene end by 5 bases; junction bases not matched to a gene: 5. DNA of the CDR3: TGTGCCAGTAGTCCAGGACAGGGAGACGAGCAGTACTTC. Protein sequence: CASSPGQGDEQYF.

This rearrangement joins TRBV18 to TRBJ2-7; TRBD1 agrees at 10 bases. The CDR3 runs 17 residues. Germline V lookup: CDR1 KGHSH, CDR2 LQKENI. The V segment lost 3 bases and the J segment 6 bases; nucleotides outside the gene matches: 14. The CDR3, as DNA: TGTGCCAGCTCACCTTTCCCGTCCGGGACAGGGGTTGGCGAGCAGTACTTC. Encoded protein: CASSPFPSGTGVGEQYF.

In its sample, this clone was seen once. The chain couples TRBV4-3 to TRBJ1-2; D is unclear. This CDR3 has 14 amino acids. V lost 0 bases and J lost 7, with 12 bases in between. Germline CDR1 and CDR2: LGHNA and YSLEER. The CDR3: CASSQETVVSGYTF. The CDR3 DNA is TGCGCCAGCAGCCAAGAAACGGTAGTGTCTGGCTACACCTTC.

This clone was observed a few times. J is TRBJ1-3 and V is TRBV28; D is uncertain. Germline V gene lookup returns CDR1 MDHEN and CDR2 SYDVKM. V was clipped by 5 bases and J by 2 bases, with 13 bases between them. CDR3 length: 15 residues. CDR3 sequence reads: CASSTRRRTGNTIYF. The CDR3 coding sequence is TGTGCCAGCAGTACGCGACGGAGAACTGGAAACACCATATATTTT.

The chain links TRBV28 to TRBJ1-6; TRBD1 aligns across 8 bases. Per germline, CDR1 MDHEN and CDR2 SYDVKM. J was trimmed by 9 bases and V by 6 bases; bases with no gene match: 10. The CDR3 runs 15 residues. The CDR3 protein is CASRLPQGVGSPLHF. DNA for the CDR3: TGTGCCAGCAGACTCCCACAGGGGGTGGGTTCACCCCTCCACTTT.

This rearrangement joins TRBV27 to TRBJ2-7, with 7 bases that match TRBD2. Per germline, CDR1 MNHEY and CDR2 SMNVEV (reference sequence). The trim removed 5 bases at V and 0 bases at J, leaving 10 bases unmatched. The CDR3 runs to 16 residues. The DNA of the CDR3 is TGTGCCAGCAGTGAACCGGGAGGCGGAACCTCCTACGAGCAGTACTTC. Translation: CASSEPGGGTSYEQYF.

The chain combines TRBV5-1 with TRBJ1-2; D perhaps matches TRBD1 (5 bases). Germline CDR1 SGHRS, CDR2 YFSETQ. This CDR3 contains 14 residues. The V and J ends lost 4 bases and 4 bases respectively, with 14 bases between them. CDR3 bases: TGCGCCAGCAGCCGGTCGACAGAGCGCTATGGCTACACCTTC. Protein: CASSRSTERYGYTF.

The chain uses TRBV3-1 (or the pseudogene TRBV3-2) and TRBJ1-1; D not resolved. The CDR3 runs to 14 residues. The germline V gene has CDR1 LGHDT and CDR2 YNNKEL (reference sequence). Trimming shortened V by 4 bases and J by 0 bases, and 9 bases separated the two germline ends. CDR3 bases: TGTGCCAGCAGCCCGCTACTTATGAACACTGAAGCTTTCTTT. This sequence encodes CASSPLLMNTEAFF.

The J gene is TRBJ2-4, the V gene TRBV12-5, with D possibly being TRBD1 (5 bases). Germline-derived CDR1 and CDR2 are LGHNT and FRNRAP. CDR3 length: 18 amino acids. V lost 1 base, J lost 1 base, and 17 bases lay in between. CDR3 DNA: TGTGCTAGTGGTTTGGGGGCAGACAGTATCCGGGCCAAAAACATTCAGTACTTC. Amino acids: CASGLGADSIRAKNIQYF.